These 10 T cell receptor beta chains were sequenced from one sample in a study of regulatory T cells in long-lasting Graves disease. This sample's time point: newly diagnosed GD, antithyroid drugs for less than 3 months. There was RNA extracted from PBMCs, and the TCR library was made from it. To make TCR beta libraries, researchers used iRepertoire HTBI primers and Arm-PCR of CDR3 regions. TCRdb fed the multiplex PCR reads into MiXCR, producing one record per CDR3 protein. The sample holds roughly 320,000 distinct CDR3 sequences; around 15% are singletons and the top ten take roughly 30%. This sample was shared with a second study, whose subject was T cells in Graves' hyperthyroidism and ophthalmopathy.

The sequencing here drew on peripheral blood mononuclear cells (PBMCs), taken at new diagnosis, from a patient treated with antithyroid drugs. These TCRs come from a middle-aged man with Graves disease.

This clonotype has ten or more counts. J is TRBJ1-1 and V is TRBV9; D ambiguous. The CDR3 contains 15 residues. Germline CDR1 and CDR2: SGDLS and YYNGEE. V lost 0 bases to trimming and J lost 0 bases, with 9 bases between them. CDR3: CASSVDPGLNTEAFF. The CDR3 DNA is TGTGCCAGCAGCGTAGATCCGGGCTTGAACACTGAAGCTTTCTTT.

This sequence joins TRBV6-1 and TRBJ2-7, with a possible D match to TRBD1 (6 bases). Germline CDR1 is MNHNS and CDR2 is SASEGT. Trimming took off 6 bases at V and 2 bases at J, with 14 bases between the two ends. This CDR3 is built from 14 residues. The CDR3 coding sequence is TGTGCCAGCAGCCAAGACCCAGGGGCCTACGAGCAGTACTTC. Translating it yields CASSQDPGAYEQYF.

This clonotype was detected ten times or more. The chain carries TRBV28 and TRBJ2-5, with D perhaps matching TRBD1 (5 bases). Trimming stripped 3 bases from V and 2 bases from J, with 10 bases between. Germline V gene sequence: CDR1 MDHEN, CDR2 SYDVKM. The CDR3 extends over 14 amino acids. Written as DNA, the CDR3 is TGTGCCAGCAGTTTGAGCGCAGGGCAAGAGACCCAGTACTTC. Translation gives CASSLSAGQETQYF.

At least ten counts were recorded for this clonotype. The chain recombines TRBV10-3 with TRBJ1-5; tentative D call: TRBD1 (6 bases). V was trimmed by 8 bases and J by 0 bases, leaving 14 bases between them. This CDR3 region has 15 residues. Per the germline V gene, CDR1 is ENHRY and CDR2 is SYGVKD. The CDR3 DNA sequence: TGTGCCATCTCGAGGGACAAATATAGCAATCAGCCCCAGCATTTT. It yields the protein CAISRDKYSNQPQHF.

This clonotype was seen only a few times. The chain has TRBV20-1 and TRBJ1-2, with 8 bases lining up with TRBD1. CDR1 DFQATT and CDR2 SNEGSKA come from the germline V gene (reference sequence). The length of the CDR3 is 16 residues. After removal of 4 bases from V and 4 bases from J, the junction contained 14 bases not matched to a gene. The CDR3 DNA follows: TGCAGTGCTACAAGCCCAAATAACAGGGGGGGCTATGGCTACACCTTC. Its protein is CSATSPNNRGGYGYTF.

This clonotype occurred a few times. CDR3 DNA sequence: TGCAGCGTTGGAGGGGAACACCACCAGACCACAGATACGCAGTATTTT. Its translation is CSVGGEHHQTTDTQYF. This sequence joins TRBV29-1 and TRBJ2-3, with D possibly called TRBD1 or TRBD2 (5 bases each). V was pared by 4 bases and J by 2 bases, with 19 bases between. Germline lookup yields CDR1 SQVTM and CDR2 ANQGSEA. The CDR3 extends over 16 amino acids.

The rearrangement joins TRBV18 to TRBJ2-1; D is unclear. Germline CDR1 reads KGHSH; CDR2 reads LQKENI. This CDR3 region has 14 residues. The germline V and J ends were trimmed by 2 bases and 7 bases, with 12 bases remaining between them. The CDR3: CASSPFRSRNEQFF. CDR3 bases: TGTGCCAGCTCACCATTCCGGAGCAGGAATGAGCAGTTCTTC.

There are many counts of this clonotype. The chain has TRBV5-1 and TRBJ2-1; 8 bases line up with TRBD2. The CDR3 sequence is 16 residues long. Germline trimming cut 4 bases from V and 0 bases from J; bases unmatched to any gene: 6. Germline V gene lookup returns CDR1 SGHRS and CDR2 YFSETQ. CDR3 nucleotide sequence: TGCGCCAGCAGCGCCTTAGCGGGAATCTCCTACAATGAGCAGTTCTTC. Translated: CASSALAGISYNEQFF.

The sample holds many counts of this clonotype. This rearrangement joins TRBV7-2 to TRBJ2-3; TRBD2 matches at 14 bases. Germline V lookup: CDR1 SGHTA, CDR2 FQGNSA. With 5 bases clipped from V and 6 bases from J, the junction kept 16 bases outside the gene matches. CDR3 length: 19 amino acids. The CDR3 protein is CASSPFGLAGGTFGDTQYF. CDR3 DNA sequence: TGTGCCAGCAGCCCCTTCGGACTAGCGGGGGGTACTTTCGGTGATACGCAGTATTTT.

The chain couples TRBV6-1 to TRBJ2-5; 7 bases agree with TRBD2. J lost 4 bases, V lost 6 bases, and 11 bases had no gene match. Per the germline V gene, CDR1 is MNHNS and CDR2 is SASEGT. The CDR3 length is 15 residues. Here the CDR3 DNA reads TGTGCCAGCAGCGGGGGGAGGGCTGGGGGAGAGACCCAGTACTTC. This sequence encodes CASSGGRAGGETQYF.